This T cell receptor beta chain was obtained from a study of post-analysis software for immune sequencing data (dated by TCRdb to between 2014 and 2016). Background on the whole study: Relapsing-remitting, secondary progressive and progressive-relapsing multiple sclerosis were recorded as disease courses, and subtype annotation was lacking for some patients. A subset of samples was prepared in parallel using single-end sample barcoding, then pooled and co-amplified after Illumina adapter ligation. The multiple sclerosis patient repertoires were compared with 10 or so previously published healthy control repertoires from donors aged about 6 to 28 years.

Library generation was performed with PCR. The reads were generated on an Illumina HiSeq 2500. Unique molecular identifiers were incorporated into TCR beta cDNA libraries to reduce PCR and sequencing biases. Some 500,000 cDNA molecules were obtained per 1 to 10 million input T cells, so each molecule approximated one T cell. The same protocol used for the earlier healthy control dataset was applied to prepare and sequence the patient libraries. Within a given batch, samples were prepared together, multiplexed and sequenced on the same HiSeq lane. On the authors' methods: Raw barcoded reads were processed with MIGEC, discarding single-read molecular identifier groups before consensus assembly and CDR3 extraction. Clonotype tables were post-analysed with VDJtools, and diversity was normalized by down-sampling all datasets to the smallest sample size. Repertoire overlap clustering matched CDR3 amino acid but not nucleotide sequences to correct batch-related cross-sample contamination. TCRdb applied fastp at Q25 and MiXCR to the public reads, then kept only in-frame beta chains. When rows share a CDR3 protein, they turn into one entry using the most common DNA and genes. TCRdb's processing, not the study's, gives the V and J calls here. In all, the sample holds some 690,000 distinct CDR3 sequences, and 55% to 60% of those were seen once. Over 9% of the sample is held by the ten biggest clonotypes.

The germline V end is reduced by 6 bases and the J end by 10 bases; junction bases left unmatched: 18. The CDR3 measures 16 amino acids from cysteine to phenylalanine. The DNA shown is the 48-base CDR3, in frame from base 1. Via the germline V gene, CDR1 is MNHEY and CDR2 SVGEGT. To demonstrate the VDJtools post-analysis software, the study profiled TCR beta repertoires from the peripheral blood of 13 young patients with multiple sclerosis. The multiple sclerosis patients were children and adolescents between roughly 6 and 17 years of age. As for this clonotype: There is no known antigen for this receptor. No much larger clonotype is one base removed from it; base qualities were not supplied.

What the work shows at the level of the full study, not this receptor alone: Strong co-clustering of samples prepared in the same batch was shown by direct clustering with F measure, prompting a batch-effect correction. Significantly lower normalized Chao1 diversity was found in multiple sclerosis patients than in controls, suggesting substantial peripheral T-cell clonal expansion. Significantly higher frequencies in patients than in controls were found for about five TRBV segments, including TRBV5-6, TRBV5-1 and TRBV20-1. The control group was slightly older than the multiple sclerosis patient group.

This chain is built from TRBV6-2 or TRBV6-3 and TRBJ2-3; 8 nucleotides in the junction match TRBD1. This clonotype was obtained from a girl aged 2-9 years with multiple sclerosis. Sequencing was carried out using blood. Here the CDR3 is given as CASSHTRRTTGGAQYF. The bases are TGTGCCAGCAGCCACACCCGGCGGACAACAGGGGGAGCGCAGTATTTT.